A selection of T cell receptor beta chains follows, all from one sample in a study of follicular helper T cells after annual influenza vaccination. Clones were sequenced by immunoSEQ multiplex PCR, and TCRdb holds only the in-frame ones, with some missing. Among roughly 9,800 clones listed, roughly 80% were seen once. The sample was CXCR5+ CD38- circulating T follicular helper cells from blood, taken 7 days after influenza vaccination. These receptors were obtained from an adult who received the influenza vaccine. Both conserved end residues are part of each CDR3. The order of the fields is V gene, CDR3 protein.

TRBV4-3 CASSQDTSGGRSTAFF
TRBV7-2 CASSPPGGRSSQAFF
TRBV10-3 CASTRDRDNEQFF
TRBV6-5 CASSYSTSLPDTQYF
TRBV19 CASSQGSTNEKLFF
TRBV6-5 CASRDDRGRGYTF
TRBV5-1 CASSSTQGNYGYTF
TRBV19 CASSSQGWNEQFF
TRBV10-2 CASRRSGYEQYF
TRBV7-9 CASSWRDQPQHF
TRBV10-3 CAISDRTDTQYF
TRBV28 CASRRRGPSNEKLFF
TRBV5-1 CASSLGAPTYEQYF
TRBV30 CAWSALMIRTGEAFF
TRBV30 CAWMLAGGANVLTF
TRBV18 CASSPGPYEQYF
TRBV5-1 CASSFGQEGTEAFF
TRBV6-1 CASSDPGQPQGADTQYF
TRBV7-6 CASSLVGGTNEKLFF
TRBV6-1 CASRTMGTNYEQYF
TRBV6-5 CASRGAGAYEQYF
TRBV14 CASDQGTEQFF
TRBV2 CASSEGGHGYTF
TRBV11-2 CASSLDNPWATGELFF
TRBV19 CATGDREGYNEQFF
TRBV28 CASPGQGGQPQHF
TRBV5-6 CASSLTSQGETQYF
TRBV19 CASSIVGANYGYTF
TRBV29-1 CSVTANYGYTF
TRBV11-2 CASSTRTEEAFF
TRBV5-1 CASSVLAGPYEQYF
TRBV5-1 CASSPDGQGGYQPQHF
TRBV5-1 CASNIDREDGYTF
TRBV6-5 CASRSNRGAFF
TRBV10-3 CAIRLTGNTEAFF
TRBV28 CASSLDRSQPQHF
TRBV19 CASSIEGRNSPLHF
TRBV11-2 CASKPRGGDVGELFF
TRBV19 CASTNRGRPNQPQHF
TRBV5-1 CASSLDPGQKEAFF